This TCR beta chain was sequenced for a study of blood T cell repertoires in COVID-19. Study overall: Some COVID-19 samples were acute and others convalescent; all came from the United States, Italy and Spain. The analysed material was cDNA or gDNA that came from T cells, B-cell-depleted T cells, or PBMCs.

The CDR3 extends over 17 amino acids. TCRdb's table, derived via immunoSEQ multiplex PCR, lists solely in-frame clones and lacks some. The sample has 300,000 to 400,000 clones, roughly 88% seen once; the top ten hold 0.9% to 1%. Source material: PBMCs or T cells enriched from blood (not recorded which). The genes are TRBV12-2 and TRBJ1-2; the D call TRBD1 from the table was never checked on the DNA. TRBV12-2 is shown as a pseudogene. The clonotype originates from a woman aged 25-40 years with acute COVID-19. The CDR3 region has the DNA TGTGCAAGTCGCTTAGGCCCTATGGCAGGGGCGAACTATGGCTACACCTTC. As protein: CASRLGPMAGANYGYTF.